This entry features one TCR beta chain sequence. The data were taken from a study of shared clonotypes between healthy human individuals. Sequencing was performed with immunoSEQ multiplex PCR; in TCRdb, only in-frame clones are kept and a portion is missing. The sample holds roughly 2.5 million clones, about 92% seen once. Germline V gene lookup returns CDR1 MDHEN and CDR2 SYDVKM. CDR3 length: 14 amino acids. V lost 5 bases to trimming and J lost 1 base; unmatched junction nucleotides: 3. The receptor comes from a man younger than 35 in good health. Sample: naive CD4+ T cells sorted from blood. Sample subset: CD45RA+ positively selected. J is TRBJ2-5 and V is TRBV28, with TRBD1 matching over 8 bases. CDR3 residues: CASSLDRVQETQYF. CDR3 nucleotide sequence: TGTGCCAGCAGTCTGGACAGGGTCCAAGAGACCCAGTACTTC.